Listed below are T cell receptor beta chains from one sample, sequenced in a study of blood T cell repertoires in COVID-19. Produced via immunoSEQ multiplex PCR; TCRdb's table is partial and in-frame only. Of some 80,000 clones detected, roughly 84% appear once; the ten largest clones hold approximately 10%. Sequenced: peripheral blood. The receptors here all came from a human donor in a cohort sampled during active COVID-19. Both conserved end residues are part of each CDR3. A D gene is named only where the DNA matches it firmly. Some rows mark clone size as missing; the rest say once, few, many or name a class of expanded clone.

v_call,j_call,clone_size,d_call,cdr3_aa,cdr3_nt
TRBV28,TRBJ1-4,-,-,CASSPSAGSGKLFF,TGTGCCAGCAGTCCCTCCGCAGGGTCAGGAAAACTGTTTTTT
TRBV5-1,TRBJ2-2,-,-,CASSPRTAGVRELFF,TGCGCCAGCAGCCCCAGGACAGCCGGAGTCCGGGAGCTGTTTTTT
TRBV5-6,TRBJ1-1,-,-,CASSFSTGEAFF,TGTGCCAGCAGCTTTTCGACAGGTGAAGCTTTCTTT
TRBV7-9,TRBJ2-7,few,TRBD1,CASSPRQGYEQYF,TGTGCCAGCAGCCCTCGACAGGGCTACGAGCAGTACTTC
TRBV5-1,TRBJ1-1,-,TRBD1,CASSFTGQGRTEAFF,TGCGCCAGCAGCTTCACGGGACAGGGGAGAACTGAAGCTTTCTTT
TRBV14,TRBJ2-7,-,TRBD1,CASSSHSGTGIYEQYF,TGTGCCAGCAGCTCCCACTCGGGGACAGGGATATACGAGCAGTACTTC
TRBV19,TRBJ1-1,few,-,CASSIGGGSMNTEAFF,TGTGCCAGTAGTATAGGTGGGGGCAGCATGAACACTGAAGCTTTCTTT
TRBV19,TRBJ1-3,-,TRBD1,CASRTGASGNTIYF,TGTGCCAGCCGGACAGGGGCCTCTGGAAACACCATATATTTT
TRBV11-2,TRBJ1-4,-,TRBD1,CASSLGQTTNEKLFF,TGTGCCAGCAGCTTGGGACAGACAACAAATGAAAAACTGTTTTTT
TRBV28,TRBJ2-7,-,TRBD1,CASSLIRGQTYEQYF,TGTGCCAGCAGTTTAATTAGGGGACAGACCTACGAGCAGTACTTC
TRBV5-4,TRBJ2-3,-,TRBD1,CASSSTGATDTQYF,TGTGCCAGCAGCTCGACAGGGGCGACAGATACGCAGTATTTT
TRBV5-8,TRBJ1-6,few,TRBD1,CASSLFRTGVNSPLHF,TGTGCCAGCAGCTTGTTTCGGACAGGGGTTAATTCACCCCTCCACTTT